The clone carrying this T cell receptor (beta chain) was seen just once. This sample was taken from a study of blood T cell repertoires in COVID-19. Study-wide background: From T cells, B-cell-depleted T cells, or PBMCs came the material, which was cDNA or gDNA.

The assay was immunoSEQ multiplex PCR, and TCRdb's table has in-frame clones only and misses some. The sample contains fewer than 100,000 clones, around 79% of which appear only once. This CDR3 comprises 13 residues. Germline lookup yields CDR1 SGHTA and CDR2 FQGNSA. Trimming pared 6 bases from V and 1 base from J, leaving 9 bases between. Sequencing was done on a sample of peripheral blood. The chain has TRBV7-2 and TRBJ1-1; D remains ambiguous. This receptor was identified in a human donor in a cohort sampled during active COVID-19. CDR3 nucleotide sequence: TGTGCCAGCAGAAGGGAGGCGAACACTGAAGCTTTCTTT. Its translation is CASRREANTEAFF.